A single sample is the source of the 30 T cell receptor beta chains below, sequenced in a study of blood T cell repertoires in COVID-19. TCRdb's copy holds only in-frame clones and misses some; the assay was immunoSEQ multiplex PCR. In the table there are approximately 220,000 clones, around 89% of which are singletons. Material for sequencing was PBMCs or T cells enriched from blood (not recorded which). These receptors were taken from a man aged 25-40 years who had been exposed to COVID-19.

The rearrangement joins TRBV4-3 to TRBJ1-2; TRBD1 might be the D (6 bases). Germline lookup yields CDR1 LGHNA and CDR2 YSLEER. The CDR3 is 13 residues long. The germline V and J ends were trimmed by 3 bases and 7 bases, with 12 bases remaining between them. The DNA for the CDR3 is TGCGCCAGCAGCCAGCGACAGGACTTTGGCTACACCTTC. Translated, it gives CASSQRQDFGYTF.

The rearrangement links TRBV27 to TRBJ1-4, with D perhaps TRBD1 (6 bases). Trimming left V 6 bases short and J 3 bases short, with 26 bases between. There are 19 residues in the CDR3. Per the germline V gene, CDR1 is MNHEY and CDR2 is SMNVEV (reference sequence). This chain's CDR3 is CASRSPDRQTKLPNEKLFF. The CDR3 DNA reads as TGTGCCAGCAGGTCCCCCGACAGGCAGACCAAACTTCCTAATGAAAAACTGTTTTTT.

This clone was found once. The V and J genes are TRBV7-8 and TRBJ2-3, with D tentatively TRBD2 (5 bases). V lost 5 bases to trimming and J lost 4 bases, with 13 bases between them. CDR3 length equals 14 residues. In germline, CDR1 is SGHVS, CDR2 FQNEAQ. The CDR3, as DNA: TGTGCCAGCAGCCAGGAGGTAGGGTCAGATACGCAGTATTTT. Its translation is CASSQEVGSDTQYF.

This sequence joins TRBV6-1 and TRBJ2-2; the D is unclear. Trimming stripped 3 bases from V and 6 bases from J, with 5 bases between. This CDR3 is 12 amino acids long. CDR1 and CDR2 from the germline V gene are MNHNS and SASEGT. In DNA form, the CDR3 reads TGTGCCAGCAGTGAGGTAGCCGGGGAGCTGTTTTTT. As protein: CASSEVAGELFF.

The rearrangement uses TRBV28 and TRBJ1-2, with a possible D match to TRBD1 (6 bases). The germline CDR1 and CDR2 sequences are MDHEN and SYDVKM. The CDR3 is 14 amino acids. Trimming left V 8 bases short and J 0 bases short, with 13 bases between. This chain's CDR3 is CASGQGRANYGYTF. The CDR3 nucleotides are TGTGCCAGCGGCCAGGGGAGAGCTAACTATGGCTACACCTTC.

V gene TRBV20-1 combines with J gene TRBJ1-2; tentatively, D is TRBD1 (5 bases). The germline V gene encodes CDR1 DFQATT and CDR2 SNEGSKA (reference sequence). V shed 3 bases and J shed 5 bases, with 13 bases lying between them. CDR3 size: 13 residues. The CDR3 DNA follows: TGCAGTGCTAGTCCGGGGGACGGGTATGGCTACACCTTC. It specifies CSASPGDGYGYTF.

The chain links TRBV11-2 to TRBJ2-3, with D possibly being TRBD2 (6 bases). This CDR3 comprises 16 residues. CDR1 is SGHAT, CDR2 FQNNGV, per germline. The V and J ends lost 4 bases and 1 base respectively, with 15 bases between them. CDR3 bases: TGTGCCAGCAGCTCCACAAGGGGACTCCGCACAGATACGCAGTATTTT. Protein sequence: CASSSTRGLRTDTQYF.

The chain uses TRBV9 and TRBJ2-5, with 8 bases matching TRBD1. The germline V gene has CDR1 SGDLS and CDR2 YYNGEE. With 3 bases clipped from V and 4 bases from J, the junction kept 5 bases outside the gene matches. This CDR3 is built from 14 residues. Written as DNA, the CDR3 is TGTGCCAGCAGCGCCTCAGGGGGCGTAGAGACCCAGTACTTC. This translates into CASSASGGVETQYF.

The chain has TRBV6-6 and TRBJ2-1; 9 bases fit TRBD1. The V gene end was trimmed by 6 bases and the J gene end by 10 bases; junction bases not matched to a gene: 16. Germline V gene sequence: CDR1 MNHNY, CDR2 SVGAGI (reference sequence). This CDR3 region has 16 residues. The CDR3 sequence: CASRKGTGTHGGEQFF. CDR3 coding DNA: TGTGCCAGCAGAAAAGGGACAGGGACTCACGGGGGGGAGCAGTTCTTC.

The rearrangement joins TRBV11-2 to TRBJ2-7, with 7 bases matching TRBD1. V shed 0 bases and J 3 bases; nucleotides not matched to a gene: 2. This CDR3 has 14 amino acids. Germline values: CDR1 SGHAT, CDR2 FQNNGV. This CDR3 reads CASSLEPGGYEQYF. The CDR3 nucleotides read TGTGCCAGCAGCTTAGAACCAGGGGGCTACGAGCAGTACTTC.

V gene TRBV3-1 (or the pseudogene TRBV3-2) combines with J gene TRBJ2-5; no clear D gene. Germline lookup yields CDR1 LGHDT and CDR2 YNNKEL (reference sequence). CDR3 size: 14 residues. V shed 0 bases and J shed 5 bases, with 10 bases lying between them. This CDR3 reads CASSQEVVGETQYF. The CDR3 bases are TGTGCCAGCAGCCAAGAAGTGGTCGGGGAGACCCAGTACTTC.

The gene calls are TRBV5-1 and TRBJ2-3; 7 bases match TRBD2. The J segment lost 2 bases and the V segment lost 3 bases, leaving 9 bases of the junction unmatched. Per the germline V gene, CDR1 is SGHRS and CDR2 is YFSETQ. There are 16 residues in the CDR3. In DNA, the CDR3 is TGCGCCAGCAGCTCGGGGGGTAGTACCCTCACAGATACGCAGTATTTT. This translates into CASSSGGSTLTDTQYF.

In this sample, this clone turned up a few times. J is TRBJ1-2 and V is TRBV5-6; possible D gene TRBD1, 5 bases. Trimming took 2 bases from V and 3 from J, leaving 14 bases between them. Germline assignment: CDR1 SGHDT and CDR2 YYEEEE. The length of the CDR3 is 15 residues. CDR3 amino acids: CASSLKITGHYGYTF. CDR3 bases: TGTGCCAGCAGCTTAAAAATTACAGGACACTATGGCTACACCTTC.

The chain links TRBV4-1 to TRBJ2-1; TRBD2 agrees at 8 bases. Unmatched junction bases numbered 9, after V lost 3 bases and J lost 8 bases. CDR1 is MGHRA and CDR2 is YSYEKL in the germline V gene. CDR3 length: 15 residues. The CDR3 nucleotides read TGCGCCAGCAGCCAGGGCGGGGGGCGGTACGATGAGCAGTTCTTC. Translation gives CASSQGGGRYDEQFF.

This chain links TRBV4-1 with TRBJ2-1, with D tentatively TRBD1 (6 bases). The germline V and J ends were trimmed by 3 bases and 7 bases, with 19 bases remaining between them. In germline, CDR1 is MGHRA, CDR2 YSYEKL. The CDR3 runs 16 residues. Here the CDR3 DNA reads TGCGCCAGCAGCCACCCGGACAGAAGTAGTCGGAATGAGCAGTTCTTC. It specifies CASSHPDRSSRNEQFF.

The chain links TRBV7-9 to TRBJ2-2; D gene ambiguous. This CDR3 has 14 residues. Germline V gene data show CDR1 as SEHNR and CDR2 as FQNEAQ (reference sequence). Trimming removed 1 base at V and 2 bases at J, with 5 bases between. The CDR3 DNA is TGTGCCAGCAGCTTAGACAAAAACACCGGGGAGCTGTTTTTT. It codes for CASSLDKNTGELFF.

The V and J genes are TRBV29-1 and TRBJ2-5, with D maybe TRBD1 (5 bases). This CDR3 spans 12 amino acids. Deletions cut 6 bases from V and 5 bases from J, with 13 bases between. CDR1 and CDR2 from the germline V gene are SQVTM and ANQGSEA. The CDR3, as DNA: TGCAGCGTGGGGCCCAGCCTGGAGACCCAGTACTTC. This translates into CSVGPSLETQYF.

The V gene is TRBV4-3, the J gene TRBJ1-2, with D perhaps TRBD1 (5 bases). There are 14 residues in the CDR3. CDR1 LGHNA and CDR2 YSLEER come from the germline V gene. V was pared by 5 bases and J by 1 base, with 11 bases between. The chain's CDR3 is CASSSRTINYGYTF. DNA for the CDR3: TGCGCCAGCAGCTCACGGACAATTAACTATGGCTACACCTTC.

The V gene is TRBV27, the J gene TRBJ1-6; D is possibly TRBD1 (6 bases). Germline CDR1 and CDR2: MNHEY and SMNVEV (reference sequence). The germline V and J ends were trimmed by 2 bases and 7 bases, with 12 bases remaining between them. The CDR3 runs to 15 residues. This chain's CDR3 is CASSLRIGGNSPLHF. As DNA, the CDR3 is TGTGCCAGCAGTTTAAGGATAGGGGGAAATTCACCCCTCCACTTT.

The V and J genes are TRBV12-3 or TRBV12-4 and TRBJ1-6, with TRBD1 identical over 7 bases. The CDR3 contains 13 residues. V was pared by 6 bases and J by 8 bases, with 4 bases of the junction left unmatched. CDR3 sequence reads: CASSQQGHSPLHF. CDR3 DNA sequence: TGTGCCAGCAGCCAACAGGGGCATTCACCCCTCCACTTT.

This sequence joins TRBV29-1 and TRBJ2-5; D might be TRBD2 (6 bases). The CDR3 has 15 amino acids. V gave up 5 bases and J gave up 1 base, with 17 bases separating them. Germline CDR1 is SQVTM and CDR2 is ANQGSEA. The CDR3 reads CSVTDPGSLQETQYF. The CDR3 region has the DNA TGCAGCGTTACTGACCCCGGGAGCCTCCAAGAGACCCAGTACTTC. The variable domain in full, with the rest retrieved from reference TRBV29-1 and TRBJ2-5, is SAVISQKPSRDICQRGTSLTIQCQVDSQVTMMFWYRQQPGQSLTLIATANQGSEATYESGFVIDKFPISRPNLTFSTLTVSNMSPEDSSIYLCSVTDPGSLQETQYFGPGTRLLVL.

V gene TRBV20-1 combines with J gene TRBJ2-7; 7 positions agree with TRBD1. V was clipped by 6 bases and J by 7 bases; unmatched bases: 6. Germline-derived CDR1 and CDR2 are DFQATT and SNEGSKA (reference sequence). The CDR3 loop spans 11 amino acids. CDR3 sequence (DNA): TGCAGTGCGGACAGGTTCGGGGAGCAGTACTTC. This encodes CSADRFGEQYF.

V and J are TRBV7-2 and TRBJ2-1, with 8 bases lining up with TRBD2. This CDR3 spans 15 amino acids. V trimming: 8 bases; J trimming: 8 bases; junction bases outside the gene matches: 14. Germline values: CDR1 SGHTA, CDR2 FQGNSA. The DNA for the CDR3 is TGTGCCAGCGGTGGGTTTACGGGGGGGCCGGATGAGCAGTTCTTC. Protein sequence: CASGGFTGGPDEQFF.

The DNA for the CDR3 is TGTGCCAGCAGTCGGGGGGAACCCACAGATACGCAGTATTTT. Translated: CASSRGEPTDTQYF. This chain links TRBV6-4 with TRBJ2-3; 7 bases fit TRBD2. CDR3 length: 14 amino acids. After removal of 5 bases from V and 2 bases from J, the junction contained 4 bases not matched to a gene. The germline V gene encodes CDR1 MRHNA and CDR2 SNTAGT.

The chain carries TRBV5-1 and TRBJ1-2, with 10 bases lining up with TRBD1. There are 14 residues in the CDR3. The germline gives CDR1 SGHRS, CDR2 YFSETQ. Trimming at V came to 5 bases and at J to 7 bases, leaving 8 bases not matched to a gene. CDR3 sequence: CASSPRQGAGGYTF. In DNA, the CDR3 is TGCGCCAGCAGTCCGAGACAGGGGGCGGGTGGCTACACCTTC.

The genes are TRBV9 and TRBJ1-6, with D maybe TRBD1 (6 bases). CDR1 and CDR2 from the germline V gene are SGDLS and YYNGEE. This CDR3 region has 15 residues. Trimming left V 4 bases short and J 6 bases short, with 14 bases between. This CDR3 is CASSYTTGTNSPLHF. CDR3 DNA: TGTGCCAGCAGCTATACCACAGGGACTAATTCACCCCTCCACTTT.

This sequence joins TRBV2 and TRBJ1-6; TRBD1 matches at 7 bases. The CDR3 has 16 residues. The germline V gene encodes CDR1 SNHLY and CDR2 FYNNEI. V dropped 4 bases and J dropped 10; count of bases not matched to a gene: 13. The CDR3 loop reads CASSGVTGPQGSPLHF. The CDR3 coding sequence is TGTGCCAGCAGTGGTGTGACAGGGCCTCAAGGATCACCCCTCCACTTT.

J is TRBJ1-1 and V is TRBV12-3 or TRBV12-4; D is perhaps TRBD1 (6 bases). CDR3 length: 12 residues. The V gene lost 10 bases and the J gene lost 11 bases, with 20 bases spanning the gap. The CDR3 DNA reads as TGTGCCACCCGGGACATTCGGCGGGAGGCTTTCTTT. It specifies CATRDIRREAFF.

The chain employs TRBV5-1 and TRBJ1-5; tentative D call: TRBD1 (6 bases). V shed 0 bases and J shed 7 bases, with 14 bases lying between them. Germline V gene lookup returns CDR1 SGHRS and CDR2 YFSETQ. The CDR3 sequence is 15 residues long. As DNA, the CDR3 is TGCGCCAGCAGCTTGGGAGCGGGACAACCCCAGCCCCAGCATTTT. Its translation is CASSLGAGQPQPQHF.

This clone was found once. The chain is built from TRBV6-5 and TRBJ1-2; no clear D. Germline CDR1 is MNHEY and CDR2 is SVGAGI. Between the trimmed V and J ends, which lost 6 bases and 2 bases, there was a span of 10 bases. The CDR3 is made up of 13 amino acids. This CDR3 is CASRQMKNYGYTF. CDR3 DNA: TGTGCCAGCAGACAGATGAAGAACTATGGCTACACCTTC.